This TCR beta chain was obtained from a study of a mutant IDH1 vaccine in newly diagnosed glioma. Points on this clone: Its antigen is undetermined.

The sample's time point: week 23, last vaccination. Vaccination comprised doses that each held 300 ug of mutant IDH1 20-mer peptide, plus topical imiquimod. Tumors from donors were new WHO grade 3 or 4 IDH1-mutant astrocytomas with ATRX loss. The V gene's germline CDR1 is SNHLY and CDR2 FYNNEI. Trimming removed 4 bases from V and 6 bases from J, with 15 bases in between. The CDR3 length is 14 residues. Sequenced by immunoSEQ multiplex PCR; TCRdb stores in-frame clones only, minus some. The sample has about 65,000 clones; 70% to 90% are singletons. The material was PBMCs, obtained from a glioma patient whose treatment included an IDH1 peptide vaccine. The chain uses TRBV2 and TRBJ1-2; D might be TRBD1 (6 bases). This TCR came from a man in his thirties or forties with glioma. The CDR3 protein is CASSVRTGSDGYTF. The CDR3 nucleotides are TGTGCCAGCAGTGTTAGAACAGGGTCGGATGGCTACACCTTC.